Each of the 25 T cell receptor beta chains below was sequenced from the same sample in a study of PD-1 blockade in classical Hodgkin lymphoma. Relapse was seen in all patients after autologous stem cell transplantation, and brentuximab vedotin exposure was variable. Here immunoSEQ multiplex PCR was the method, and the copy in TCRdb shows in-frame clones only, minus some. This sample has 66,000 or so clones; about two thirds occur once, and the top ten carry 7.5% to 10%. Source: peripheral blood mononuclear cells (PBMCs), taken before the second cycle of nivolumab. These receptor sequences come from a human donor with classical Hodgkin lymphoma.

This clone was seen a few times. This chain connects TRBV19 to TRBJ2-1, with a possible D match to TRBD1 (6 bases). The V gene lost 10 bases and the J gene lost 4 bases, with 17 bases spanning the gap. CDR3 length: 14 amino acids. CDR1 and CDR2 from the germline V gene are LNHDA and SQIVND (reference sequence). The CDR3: CATRGQKTYNEQFF. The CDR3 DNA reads TGTGCCACCCGAGGACAGAAAACTTACAATGAGCAGTTCTTC.

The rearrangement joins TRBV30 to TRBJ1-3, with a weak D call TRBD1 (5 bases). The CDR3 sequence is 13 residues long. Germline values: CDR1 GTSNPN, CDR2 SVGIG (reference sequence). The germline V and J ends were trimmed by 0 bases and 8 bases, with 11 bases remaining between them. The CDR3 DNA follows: TGTGCCTGGAGTGTAACAGGAGGATACACCATATATTTT. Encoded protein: CAWSVTGGYTIYF.

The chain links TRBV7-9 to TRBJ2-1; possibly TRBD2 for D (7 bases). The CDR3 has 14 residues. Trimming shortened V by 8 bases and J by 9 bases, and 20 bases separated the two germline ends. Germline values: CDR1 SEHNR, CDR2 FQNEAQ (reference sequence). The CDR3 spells CASGRGAVVGEQFF. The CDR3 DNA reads TGTGCCAGCGGTCGGGGGGCGGTAGTCGGTGAGCAGTTCTTC.

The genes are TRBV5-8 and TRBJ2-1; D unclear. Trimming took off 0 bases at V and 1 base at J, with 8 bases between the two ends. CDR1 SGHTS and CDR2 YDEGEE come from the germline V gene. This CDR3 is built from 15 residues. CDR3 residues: CASSLAIGSYNEQFF. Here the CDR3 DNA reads TGTGCCAGCAGCTTGGCGATCGGATCCTACAATGAGCAGTTCTTC.

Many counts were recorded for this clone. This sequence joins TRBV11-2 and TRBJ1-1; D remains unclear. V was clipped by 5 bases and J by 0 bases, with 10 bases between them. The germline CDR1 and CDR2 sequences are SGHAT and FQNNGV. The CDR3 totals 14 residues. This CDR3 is CASSLGVMNTEAFF. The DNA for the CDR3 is TGTGCCAGCAGCCTTGGGGTTATGAACACTGAAGCTTTCTTT. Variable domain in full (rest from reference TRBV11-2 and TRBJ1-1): EAGVAQSPRYKIIEKRQSVAFWCNPISGHATLYWYQQILGQGPKLLIQFQNNGVVDDSQLPKDRFSAERLKGVDSTLKIQPAKLEDSAVYLCASSLGVMNTEAFFGQGTRLTVV.

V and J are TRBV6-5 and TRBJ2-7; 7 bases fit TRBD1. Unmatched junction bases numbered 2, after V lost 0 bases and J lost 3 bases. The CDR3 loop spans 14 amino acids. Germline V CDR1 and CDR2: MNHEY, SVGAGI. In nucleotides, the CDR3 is TGTGCCAGCAGTTACTCCGGACAGGACTACGAGCAGTACTTC. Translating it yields CASSYSGQDYEQYF.

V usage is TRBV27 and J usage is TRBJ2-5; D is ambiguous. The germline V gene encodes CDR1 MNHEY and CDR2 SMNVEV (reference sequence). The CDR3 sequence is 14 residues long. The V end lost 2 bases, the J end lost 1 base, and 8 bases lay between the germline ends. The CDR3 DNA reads TGTGCCAGCAGTTTAATTGGAGCCCAAGAGACCCAGTACTTC. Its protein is CASSLIGAQETQYF.

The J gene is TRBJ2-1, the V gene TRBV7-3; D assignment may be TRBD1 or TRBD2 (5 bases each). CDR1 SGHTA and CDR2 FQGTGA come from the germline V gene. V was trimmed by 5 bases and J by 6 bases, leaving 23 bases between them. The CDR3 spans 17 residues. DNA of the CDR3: TGTGCCAGCAGCGCTTTCGCCGGGACGGCTTTAAGCAATGAGCAGTTCTTC. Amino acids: CASSAFAGTALSNEQFF.

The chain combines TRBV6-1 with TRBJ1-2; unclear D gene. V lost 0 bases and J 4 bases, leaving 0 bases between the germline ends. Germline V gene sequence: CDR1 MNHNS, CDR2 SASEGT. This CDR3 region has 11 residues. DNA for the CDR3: TGTGCCAGCAGTGAAGCCTATGGCTACACCTTC. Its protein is CASSEAYGYTF.

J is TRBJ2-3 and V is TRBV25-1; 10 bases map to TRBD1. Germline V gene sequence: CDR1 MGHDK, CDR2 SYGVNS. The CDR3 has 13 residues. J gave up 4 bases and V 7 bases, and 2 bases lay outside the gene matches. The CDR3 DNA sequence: TGTGCCAGCAAGGGACAGGGGCCAGATACGCAGTATTTT. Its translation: CASKGQGPDTQYF.

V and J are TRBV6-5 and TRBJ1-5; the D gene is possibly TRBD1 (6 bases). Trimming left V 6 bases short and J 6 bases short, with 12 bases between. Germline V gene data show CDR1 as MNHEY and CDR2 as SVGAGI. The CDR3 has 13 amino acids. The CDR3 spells CASRGQASQPQHF. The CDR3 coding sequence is TGTGCCAGCAGGGGACAAGCCAGTCAGCCCCAGCATTTT.

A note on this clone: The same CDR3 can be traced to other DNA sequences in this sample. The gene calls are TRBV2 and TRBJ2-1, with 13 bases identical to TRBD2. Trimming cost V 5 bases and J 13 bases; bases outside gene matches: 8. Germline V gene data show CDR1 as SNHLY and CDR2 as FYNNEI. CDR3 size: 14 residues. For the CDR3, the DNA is TGTGCCAGCAGTCCTGGACTAGCGGGAGTAGGTCAGTTCTTC. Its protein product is CASSPGLAGVGQFF.

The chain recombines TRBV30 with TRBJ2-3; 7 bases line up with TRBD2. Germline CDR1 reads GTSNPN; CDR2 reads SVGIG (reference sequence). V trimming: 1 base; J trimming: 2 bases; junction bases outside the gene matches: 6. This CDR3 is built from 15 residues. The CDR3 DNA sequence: TGTGCCTGGAGTGCGATCGCGGGAGCCACAGATACGCAGTATTTT. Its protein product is CAWSAIAGATDTQYF. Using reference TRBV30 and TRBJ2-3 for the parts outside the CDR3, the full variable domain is SQTIHQWPATLVQPVGSPLSLECTVEGTSNPNLYWYRQAAGRGLQLLFYSVGIGQISSEVPQNLSASRPQDRQFILSSKKLLLSDSGFYLCAWSAIAGATDTQYFGPGTRLTVL.

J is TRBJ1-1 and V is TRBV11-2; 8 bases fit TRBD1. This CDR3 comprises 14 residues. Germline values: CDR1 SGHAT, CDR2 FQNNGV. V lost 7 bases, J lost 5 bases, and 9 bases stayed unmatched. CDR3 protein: CASKGSTGGTEAFF. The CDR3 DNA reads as TGTGCCAGCAAGGGCAGTACAGGGGGAACTGAAGCTTTCTTT.

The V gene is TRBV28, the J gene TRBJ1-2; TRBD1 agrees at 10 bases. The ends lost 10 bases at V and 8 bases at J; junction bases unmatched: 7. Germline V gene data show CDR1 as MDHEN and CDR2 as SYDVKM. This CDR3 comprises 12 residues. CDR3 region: CATLGQGGGYTF. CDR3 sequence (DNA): TGTGCCACCCTTGGACAGGGGGGCGGCTACACCTTC.

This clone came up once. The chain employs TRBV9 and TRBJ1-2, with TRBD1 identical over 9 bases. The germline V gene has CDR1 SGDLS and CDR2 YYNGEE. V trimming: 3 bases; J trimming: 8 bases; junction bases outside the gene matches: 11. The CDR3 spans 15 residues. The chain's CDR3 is CASSGEGQGRGGYTF. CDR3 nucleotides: TGTGCCAGCAGCGGGGAAGGACAGGGGAGGGGGGGCTACACCTTC. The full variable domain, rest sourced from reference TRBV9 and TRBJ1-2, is DSGVTQTPKHLITATGQRVTLRCSPRSGDLSVYWYQQSLDQGLQFLIQYYNGEERAKGNILERFSAQQFPDLHSELNLSSLELGDSALYFCASSGEGQGRGGYTFGSGTRLTVV.

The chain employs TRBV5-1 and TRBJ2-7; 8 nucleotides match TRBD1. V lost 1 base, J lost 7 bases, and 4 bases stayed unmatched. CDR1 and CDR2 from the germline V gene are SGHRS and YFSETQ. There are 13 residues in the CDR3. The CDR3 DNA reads TGCGCCAGCAGCTTGACAGGGGGGAAAGAGCAGTACTTC. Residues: CASSLTGGKEQYF.

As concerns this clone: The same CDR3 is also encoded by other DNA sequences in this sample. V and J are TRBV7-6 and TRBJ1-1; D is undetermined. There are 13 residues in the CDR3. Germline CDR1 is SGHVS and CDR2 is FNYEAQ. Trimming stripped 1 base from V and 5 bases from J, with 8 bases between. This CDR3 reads CASSLGGGTEAFF. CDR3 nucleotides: TGTGCCAGCAGCTTAGGGGGTGGTACTGAAGCTTTCTTT.

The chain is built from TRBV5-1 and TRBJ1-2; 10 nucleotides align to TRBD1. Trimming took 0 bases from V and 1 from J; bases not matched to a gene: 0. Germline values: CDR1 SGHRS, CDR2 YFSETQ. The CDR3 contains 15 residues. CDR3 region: CASSLGTGGNYGYTF. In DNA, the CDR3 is TGCGCCAGCAGCTTGGGGACAGGGGGTAACTATGGCTACACCTTC.

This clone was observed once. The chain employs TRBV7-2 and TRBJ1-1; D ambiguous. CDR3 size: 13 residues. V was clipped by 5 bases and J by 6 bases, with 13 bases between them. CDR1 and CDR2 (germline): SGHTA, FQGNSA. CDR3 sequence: CASSREVVAEAFF. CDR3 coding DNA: TGTGCCAGCAGCCGCGAAGTCGTAGCTGAAGCTTTCTTT.

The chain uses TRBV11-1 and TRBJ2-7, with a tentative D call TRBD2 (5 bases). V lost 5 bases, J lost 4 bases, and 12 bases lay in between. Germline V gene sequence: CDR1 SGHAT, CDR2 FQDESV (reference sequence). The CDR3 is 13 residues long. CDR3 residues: CASSLGASYEQYF. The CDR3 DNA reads TGTGCCAGCAGCCTGGGAGCCTCTTACGAGCAGTACTTC. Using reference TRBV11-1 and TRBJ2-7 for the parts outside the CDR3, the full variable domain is EAEVAQSPRYKITEKSQAVAFWCDPISGHATLYWYRQILGQGPELLVQFQDESVVDDSQLPKDRFSAERLKGVDSTLKIQPAELGDSAMYLCASSLGASYEQYFGPGTRLTVT.

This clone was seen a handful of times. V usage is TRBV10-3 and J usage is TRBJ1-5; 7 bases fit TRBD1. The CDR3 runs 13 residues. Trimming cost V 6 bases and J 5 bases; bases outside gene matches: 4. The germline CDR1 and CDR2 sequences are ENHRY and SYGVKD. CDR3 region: CAIRHRGDQPQHF. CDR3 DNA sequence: TGTGCCATCAGACACAGGGGAGATCAGCCCCAGCATTTT.

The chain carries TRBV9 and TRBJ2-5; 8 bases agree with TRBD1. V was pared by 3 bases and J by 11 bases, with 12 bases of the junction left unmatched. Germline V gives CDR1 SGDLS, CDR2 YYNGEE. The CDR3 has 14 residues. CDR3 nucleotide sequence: TGTGCCAGCAGCGCCTTGGACAGGGTTGGGGAGCAGTACTTC. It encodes CASSALDRVGEQYF. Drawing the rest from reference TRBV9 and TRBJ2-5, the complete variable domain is DSGVTQTPKHLITATGQRVTLRCSPRSGDLSVYWYQQSLDQGLQFLIQYYNGEERAKGNILERFSAQQFPDLHSELNLSSLELGDSALYFCASSALDRVGEQYFGPGTRLLVL.

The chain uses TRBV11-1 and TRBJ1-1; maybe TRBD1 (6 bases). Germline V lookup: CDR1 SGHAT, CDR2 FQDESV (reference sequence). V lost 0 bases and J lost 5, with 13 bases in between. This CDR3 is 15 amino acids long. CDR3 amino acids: CASSLAPGGQTEAFF. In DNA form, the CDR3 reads TGTGCCAGCAGCTTAGCACCGGGGGGCCAGACTGAAGCTTTCTTT.

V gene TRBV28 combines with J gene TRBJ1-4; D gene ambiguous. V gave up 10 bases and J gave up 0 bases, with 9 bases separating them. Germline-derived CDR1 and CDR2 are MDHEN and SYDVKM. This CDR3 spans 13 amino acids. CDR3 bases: TGTGCCACCGTACACGCAACTAATGAAAAACTGTTTTTT. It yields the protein CATVHATNEKLFF.